The clone carrying this T cell receptor beta chain has a count of ten or more. The antigen remains unidentified. This CDR3 contains 14 residues. CDR1 and CDR2 from the germline V gene are MDHEN and SYDVKM. V shed 8 bases, J shed 2 bases, and the junction held 6 bases outside the gene matches. These data are taken from a study of regulatory T cells in long-lasting Graves disease. Study as a whole: Newly diagnosed Graves' patients had under 3 months of antithyroid drugs.

General study results and limits: Persistent Graves' patients showed reduced TCR diversity versus newly diagnosed patients.

Sequencing libraries for TCR beta were prepared with iRepertoire HTBI primers and Arm-PCR of CDR3 regions. TCRdb re-derived calls from the multiplex PCR reads in MiXCR, one entry per CDR3 protein. Here the sample spans 350,000 to 500,000 distinct CDR3 sequences, 11% to 15% being singletons. Described time point: newly diagnosed GD, antithyroid drugs for less than 3 months. Making the TCR library involved RNA that had been extracted from PBMCs. The sample was also reused in another study, on T cells in Graves' hyperthyroidism and ophthalmopathy. That publication notes: HTBI primers were employed in a first-round RT-PCR of the TCR CDR3.

Sample: peripheral blood mononuclear cells (PBMCs), taken at new diagnosis, from a patient treated with antithyroid drugs. The chain has TRBV28 and TRBJ1-2; 9 positions match TRBD1. The sequence was collected from a woman in her forties or fifties with Graves disease. The CDR3 DNA follows: TGTGCCAGCCGAGAGACAGGGGGGAACTATGGCTACACCTTC. It translates to CASRETGGNYGYTF.